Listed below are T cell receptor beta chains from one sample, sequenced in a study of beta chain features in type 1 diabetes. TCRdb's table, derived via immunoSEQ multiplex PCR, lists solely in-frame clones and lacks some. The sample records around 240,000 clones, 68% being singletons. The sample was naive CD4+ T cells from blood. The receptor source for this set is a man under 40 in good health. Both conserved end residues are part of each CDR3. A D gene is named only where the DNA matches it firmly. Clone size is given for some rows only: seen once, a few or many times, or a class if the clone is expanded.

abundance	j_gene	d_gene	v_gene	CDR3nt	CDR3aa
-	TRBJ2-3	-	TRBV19	TGTGCCAGTAGTGGCGGACCCACAGATACGCAGTATTTT	CASSGGPTDTQYF
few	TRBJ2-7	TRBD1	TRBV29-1	TGCAGCGTTACGGCAGGGGGAAACTACGAGCAGTACTTC	CSVTAGGNYEQYF
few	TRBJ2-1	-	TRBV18	TGTGCCAGCTTCCCGAGCTCCTACAATGAGCAGTTCTTC	CASFPSSYNEQFF
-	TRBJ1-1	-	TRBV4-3	TGCGCCAGCAGCCAAGTAGGGGCGGGTGAAGCTTTCTTT	CASSQVGAGEAFF
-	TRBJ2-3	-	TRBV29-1	TGCAGCGCCAAGGTCACAGATACGCAGTATTTT	CSAKVTDTQYF
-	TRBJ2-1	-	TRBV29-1	TGCAGCACCCTTCCTGGCGGGGCCAGCTCCTACAATGAGCAGTTCTTC	CSTLPGGASSYNEQFF
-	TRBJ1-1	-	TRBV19	TGTGCCAGTAGTCCCCCCTTGAACACTGAAGCTTTCTTT	CASSPPLNTEAFF
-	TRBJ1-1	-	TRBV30	TGTGCCCGGGACCAGGACACTGAAGCTTTCTTT	CARDQDTEAFF
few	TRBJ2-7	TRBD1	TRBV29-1	TGCAGCGTTGGGGGACAGGGTACTCACGAGCAGTACTTC	CSVGGQGTHEQYF
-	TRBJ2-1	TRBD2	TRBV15	TGTGCCACCAGCAGAGGCCATGGGGGGGATTACAATGAGCAGTTCTTC	CATSRGHGGDYNEQFF
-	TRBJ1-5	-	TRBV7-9	TGTGCCAGCAGCTTAGAAGGAGGAGGGCCCCAGCATTTT	CASSLEGGGPQHF
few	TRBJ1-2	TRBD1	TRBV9	TGTGCCAGCAGTGATAGACAGGGGCCTCACTACACCTTC	CASSDRQGPHYTF
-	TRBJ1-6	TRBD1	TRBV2	TGTGCCAGCCGGAGGCAGGGGGGAAATTCACCCCTCCACTTT	CASRRQGGNSPLHF
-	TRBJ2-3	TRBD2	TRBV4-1	TGCGCCAGCAGCCCAGGGGCTAGCGGGGGCACAGATACGCAGTATTTT	CASSPGASGGTDTQYF
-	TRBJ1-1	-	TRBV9	TGTGCCAGCAGCGCCCGGTCGGGGCGGAACACTGAAGCTTTCTTT	CASSARSGRNTEAFF
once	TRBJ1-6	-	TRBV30	TGTGCCTGGAGTGATTCCCCCGGGTTCTATAATTCACCCCTCCACTTT	CAWSDSPGFYNSPLHF
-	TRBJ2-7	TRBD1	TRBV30	TGTGCCTGGAGTGAGGGACAGGGAGTCGACGAGCAGTACTTC	CAWSEGQGVDEQYF
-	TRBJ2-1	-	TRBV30	TGTGCCTGGAGTGTTAGCGTGGGAGCATGGTTCTTC	CAWSVSVGAWFF
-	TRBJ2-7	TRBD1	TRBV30	TGTGCCTGGGCCCTTGGGACAGCCTACGAGCAGTACTTC	CAWALGTAYEQYF
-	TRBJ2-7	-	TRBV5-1	TGCGCCAGCAGCTCTGGCCTACAGACCTACGAGCAGTACTTC	CASSSGLQTYEQYF
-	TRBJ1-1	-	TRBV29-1	TGCAGCGTGGGGGAGAACGAAGCTTTCTTT	CSVGENEAFF
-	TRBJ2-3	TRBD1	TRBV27	TGTGCCAGCAGTTTATCGACAGGGGTGATGAATACGCAGTATTTT	CASSLSTGVMNTQYF
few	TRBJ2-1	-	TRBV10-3	TGTGCCACCTCGACAGGTACCTACAATGAGCAGTTCTTC	CATSTGTYNEQFF
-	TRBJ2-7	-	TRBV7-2	TGTGCCAGCAGCTTCGTCGTGAGCGGTTCTCCTTACGAGCAGTACTTC	CASSFVVSGSPYEQYF
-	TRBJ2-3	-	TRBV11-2	TGTGCCAGCAGCTTAGGGCTCAGCACAGATACGCAGTATTTT	CASSLGLSTDTQYF
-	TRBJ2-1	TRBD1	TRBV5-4	TGTGCCAGCAGCTTCCCTACAGGGGACTACAATGAGCAGTTCTTC	CASSFPTGDYNEQFF
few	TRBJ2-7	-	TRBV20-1	TGCAGTGCTAGAGACAACTACGAGCAGTACTTC	CSARDNYEQYF
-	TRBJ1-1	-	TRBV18	TGTGCCAGCTCTCGACCCAACACTGAAGCTTTCTTT	CASSRPNTEAFF
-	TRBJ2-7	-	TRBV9	TGTGCCAGCAGCGTAGTGTCGGGAAATGTGCAGTACTTC	CASSVVSGNVQYF
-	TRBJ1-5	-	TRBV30	TGTGCCTGGAGTAACCGCAGGGGACCCAATCAGCCCCAGCATTTT	CAWSNRRGPNQPQHF
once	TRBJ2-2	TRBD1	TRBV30	TGTGCCTGGCAGCCGGGACAGGGCAATAAGATATACACCGGGGAGCTGTTTTTT	CAWQPGQGNKIYTGELFF
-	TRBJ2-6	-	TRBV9	TGTGCCAGCAGCGCAACGGGAAATTCTGGGGCCAACGTCCTGACTTTC	CASSATGNSGANVLTF
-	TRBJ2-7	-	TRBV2	TGTGCCAGCAGGGACACACTTTTAGGGGAGCAGTACTTC	CASRDTLLGEQYF
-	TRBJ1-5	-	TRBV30	TGTGCCTGGAGCCCCGGGCTCAGGAATCAGCCCCAGCATTTT	CAWSPGLRNQPQHF
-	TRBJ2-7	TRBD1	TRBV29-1	TGCAGCGTTCCGGGACAGGGCTACGAGCAGTACTTC	CSVPGQGYEQYF
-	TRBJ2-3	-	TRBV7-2	TGTGCCAGCAGCTTACAGGGAACGCAGTATTTT	CASSLQGTQYF
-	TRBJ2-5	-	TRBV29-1	TGCAGCGTTGACGGACAGACCTACCAAGAGACCCAGTACTTC	CSVDGQTYQETQYF
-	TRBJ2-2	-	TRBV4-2	TGTGCCAGCAGCCAAGAAAATTATGGCAGCGGCACCGGGGAGCTGTTTTTT	CASSQENYGSGTGELFF
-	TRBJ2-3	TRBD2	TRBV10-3	TGTGCCATCAGCTCCTCGCGGGAGGGCCCGGATACGCAGTATTTT	CAISSSREGPDTQYF
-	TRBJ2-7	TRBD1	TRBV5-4	TGTGCCAGCAGAGAACCGGGACAGGGGAACTACGAGCAGTACTTC	CASREPGQGNYEQYF
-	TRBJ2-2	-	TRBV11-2	TGTGCCAGCAGCTTAGCAAACGGGGAGCTGTTTTTT	CASSLANGELFF
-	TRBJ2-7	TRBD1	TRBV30	TGTGCCTGGGGACAGGGGACAAGCTCCTACGAGCAGTACTTC	CAWGQGTSSYEQYF
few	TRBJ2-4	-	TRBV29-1	TGCAGCGTTGTTTCTCCCGGTTCCGTTCAGTACTTC	CSVVSPGSVQYF
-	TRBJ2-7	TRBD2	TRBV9	TGTGCCAGCAGCGTAGATAGCGGGAGGTTCTACGAGCAGTACTTC	CASSVDSGRFYEQYF
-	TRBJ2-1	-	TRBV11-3	TGTGCCAGCAGTGCGGGGGCTTCCTACAATGAGCAGTTCTTC	CASSAGASYNEQFF
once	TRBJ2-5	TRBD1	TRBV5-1	TGCGCCAGCAGCCTCGACAGGGGCGGGGAGACCCAGTACTTC	CASSLDRGGETQYF